The sequence of this TCR beta chain was determined in a study of T cells in Graves' hyperthyroidism and ophthalmopathy. Study-wide results and caveats: Most thyroid-expanded clonotypes above 0.001 were also found in blood.

This clonotype has at least ten counts. Antigen unknown. CDR3 length: 11 amino acids. The V and J ends lost 8 bases and 4 bases respectively, with 11 bases between them. Per germline, CDR1 SQVTM and CDR2 ANQGSEA. An absence of ophthalmopathy progression within 18 months meant stable Graves' hyperthyroidism. The diagnostic basis comprised clinical symptoms, serum thyroxine and TRAb, thyroid ultrasound and orbital computed tomography. This sample holds PBMCs from less than 11 ml fresh peripheral blood. Authors of the study amplified TCR beta CDR3 regions from RNA transcripts. HTBI primers were used for first-round RT-PCR of the TCR CDR3. TCRdb passed the multiplex PCR reads through MiXCR, listing each CDR3 protein once. The sample carries hundreds of thousands of distinct CDR3 sequences, over 35% recorded once.

The origin of this receptor is a man between 18 and 29 years old with Graves' hyperthyroidism. Sequencing was done on a sample of blood. This rearrangement joins TRBV29-1 to TRBJ1-1; D unclear. The CDR3 here is CSTRHATEAFF. The CDR3 nucleotides are TGCAGCACAAGACACGCCACTGAAGCTTTCTTT.